This T cell receptor beta chain is drawn from a study of PD-L1 blockade in urothelial cancer (dated by TCRdb to the late 2010s). At the level of the whole study: Therapy was started in about 2014 for all patients, and atezolizumab 1,200 mg was administered intravenously every 3 weeks. An exploratory multi-omic analysis was conducted of the somatic, immune and clinical correlates of response to PD-L1 blockade with atezolizumab in urothelial cancer. Patients had an ECOG performance status of 0 or 1 and had received between 0 and 3 prior chemotherapy regimens. In the same patients, whole exome sequencing and RNA sequencing of pretreatment tumors were performed in addition to TCR sequencing. Blood samples were analyzed at 3 weeks after treatment start (second dose) and at 6 weeks after treatment start. Blood samples gave median yields of about 140,000 T cells and more than 80,000 unique TCRs, along with a median clonality of about 0.084. Pretreatment tumor samples, along with matched peripheral blood serially collected before and after atezolizumab treatment, were subjected to TCR sequencing. Durable clinical benefit was achieved by nine patients and was not achieved by 20 patients. Progression-free survival longer than 6 months counted as durable clinical benefit, and TCR features were additionally tested against both progression-free and overall survival. Twenty-nine patients had pretreatment blood TCR-seq, around 25 had at least one posttreatment blood collection, and around 25 had tumor TCR-seq. About 90% of the 29 patients were identified as males with urothelial cancer of bladder origin, and a prior smoking history was reported by 18 of 29 patients. General study outcomes and caveats: Improved progression-free and overall survival was found to be associated with pretreatment peripheral blood TCR clonality below the median. Among patients with durable benefit, tumor-associated TCR clones showed greater expansion in peripheral blood 3 weeks after treatment started (n ≈ 20, p = 0.022). Because the sample size was small (n ≈ 29) and many of the analyses were exploratory, the results are meant to be hypothesis-generating.

A note on this clone: No cognate antigen has been identified for it. Base qualities are not at hand, and no much larger clone is one base apart.

According to the study, the label for this sample's time point signals: pretreatment peripheral blood. The cohort included 25 to 30 patients with locally advanced or metastatic urothelial carcinoma who were treated at Memorial Sloan Kettering on a trial protocol. Peripheral blood mononuclear cells were collected from each patient pretreatment and during treatment, giving between 1 and 8 total time points per patient. The Qiagen DNeasy Blood extraction kit was used to purify genomic DNA from total PBMCs and tumor samples. PBMCs were collected pretreatment and during treatment, and were isolated and stored as previously described. Between the V and J ends, shortened by 6 bases and 5 bases respectively, the junction contains 5 bases. CDR1 and CDR2 (MGHDK, SYGVNS) derive from the germline V gene. The CDR3, cysteine through phenylalanine, is 11 amino acids long. Only CDR3 DNA remains: 33 bases, in frame from the first base.

Each PCR received spiked-in synthetic TCR analog templates so that absolute template abundance could be estimated from read counts. Using the immunoSEQ assay, TCRbeta CDR3 regions were amplified from genomic DNA with bias-controlled V and J gene primers. Sequencing of rearranged TCRbeta segments was performed at approximately 20X coverage. The original pipeline was this. Clustering was used to correct sequencing errors, and CDR3s were annotated against IMGT so that V, D and J genes could be assigned. Downstream analyses used only productive TCRbeta rearrangements, leaving out any out-of-frame or stop-codon sequences. Clonality was calculated as one minus the Shannon entropy normalized by the log of the number of unique productive sequences. Fisher's exact test with Benjamini-Hochberg correction, at a threshold of adjusted p below 0.01, was used to find clones that differed between time points or between blood and tumor. TCRdb holds this immuneACCESS table with in-frame rearrangements only. Some clones are missing; in checked studies, unresolved V genes explain under half, and the rest has no known cause. Clone size and the V and J calls come from that table; the DNA yielded D and trimming. This sample gives under 70,000 clones in total; more than 80% of them show up just once. The ten largest make up over 1.5% of the sample.

This sample comprised PBMCs, obtained around atezolizumab (anti-PD-L1) treatment. The V and J genes are TRBV25-1 and TRBJ2-1; there is no confident call for the D gene. This sequence was found in a man aged 65 to 79 with urothelial cancer. The CDR3 protein sequence reads: CASRGDNEQFF. The nucleotide sequence reads as follows: TGTGCCAGCAGGGGCGACAATGAGCAGTTCTTC.